Detailed here is one T cell receptor beta chain. What it binds is not known. These data belong to a study of T-cell memory formation after mild COVID-19. Study-level findings and limits: Prior to infection, memory already included some responding clones, suggesting cross-reactive memory joined. Contracting clones from day 15 to 85 had balanced CD4/CD8; later expanders favoured CD4+. Still unconfirmed is whether the second-wave clones peaking on day 37 recognized SARS-CoV-2.

This CDR3 contains 15 residues. Losses at the gene ends were 3 bases for V and 8 bases for J; bases not matched to a gene: 11. In germline, CDR1 is SGHVS, CDR2 FNYEAQ. The authors produced TCR alpha and TCR beta cDNA libraries with sample barcodes and UMIs by 5'RACE using constant-segment primers. TCRdb independently ran MiXCR on the 5' RACE reads; one entry per CDR3 protein. Of approximately 490,000 distinct CDR3 sequences detected, roughly 21% appear once; the ten largest clones hold approximately 12%. The TCR originated in an adult woman who had mild COVID-19 (a few samples of this study predate the infection). Cell type and time point are not known. The J gene is TRBJ2-5, the V gene TRBV7-6, with TRBD1 identical over 8 bases. Sequenced material: PBMCs or a T cell subset sorted from them (not recorded which). For the CDR3, the DNA is TGTGCCAGCAGCTTTGGGGGACAGGCCCAGAATACCCAGTACTTC. This encodes CASSFGGQAQNTQYF.